One sample yielded the 27 T cell receptor beta chains listed below, sequenced in a study of blood T cell repertoires in COVID-19. Libraries were prepared by immunoSEQ multiplex PCR; TCRdb keeps only in-frame clonotypes and omits some of them. The data hold almost 95,000 clones, with 84% observed a single time. The specimen sequenced was peripheral blood. Receptors were obtained from a man in his fifties or sixties with acute or convalescent COVID-19.

CDR3 DNA sequence: TGTGCCAGCAGCCCCACAGGGGGCTACAATGAGCAGTTCTTC. Amino acid sequence: CASSPTGGYNEQFF. V gene TRBV7-3 combines with J gene TRBJ2-1; 8 positions agree with TRBD1. The CDR3 runs to 14 residues. Germline values: CDR1 SGHTA, CDR2 FQGTGA. Germline trimming cut 5 bases from V and 3 bases from J; bases unmatched to any gene: 3.

The rearrangement joins TRBV18 to TRBJ1-2; 7 nucleotides match TRBD1. With V trimmed by 5 bases and J by 4 bases, 10 bases remained unmatched. The germline V gene encodes CDR1 KGHSH and CDR2 LQKENI. This CDR3 has 15 residues. CDR3 sequence: CASSSQDRAFYGYTF. The DNA of the CDR3 is TGTGCCAGCTCATCCCAAGACAGGGCTTTCTATGGCTACACCTTC.

This chain uses TRBV20-1 with TRBJ1-1, with TRBD1 matching over 10 bases. CDR3 size: 11 residues. Germline CDR1 DFQATT, CDR2 SNEGSKA (reference sequence). Unmatched junction bases numbered 3, after V lost 3 bases and J lost 11 bases. As DNA, the CDR3 is TGCAGTGCTAGCCGGGACAGGGGTGCTTTCTTT. This gives the protein CSASRDRGAFF.

This chain connects TRBV24-1 to TRBJ2-3; TRBD2 matches at 7 bases. The CDR3 totals 13 residues. Germline lookup yields CDR1 KGHDR and CDR2 SFDVKD. The ends lost 9 bases at V and 1 base at J; junction bases unmatched: 3. This chain's CDR3 is CATERGGTDTQYF. The CDR3 bases are TGTGCCACCGAGCGGGGAGGCACAGATACGCAGTATTTT.

The V call is TRBV9, the J call TRBJ2-3; D not certain. Germline CDR1 SGDLS, CDR2 YYNGEE. Trimming shortened V by 4 bases and J by 0 bases, and 6 bases separated the two germline ends. The CDR3 runs 13 residues. The CDR3 is CASSSQSTDTQYF. In DNA, the CDR3 is TGTGCCAGCAGCTCCCAGAGCACAGATACGCAGTATTTT.

This sequence joins TRBV7-3 and TRBJ1-1; tentatively, D is TRBD1 (6 bases). Germline V CDR1 and CDR2: SGHTA, FQGTGA. CDR3 size: 13 residues. Trimming stripped 5 bases from V and 5 bases from J, with 12 bases between. CDR3 protein: CASSRQVGTEAFF. As DNA, the CDR3 is TGTGCCAGCAGCAGACAGGTAGGAACTGAAGCTTTCTTT.

DNA of the CDR3: TGTGCCACCCTTGGGCAGGGGGGGACCCAGTACTTC. Translating gives CATLGQGGTQYF. V usage is TRBV24-1 and J usage is TRBJ2-5; perhaps TRBD1 as D (7 bases). The germline CDR1 and CDR2 sequences are KGHDR and SFDVKD. The CDR3 is made up of 12 amino acids. V gave up 9 bases and J gave up 7 bases, with 14 bases separating them.

The chain has TRBV6-1 and TRBJ2-3, with 12 bases matching TRBD2. This CDR3 is built from 17 residues. The ends lost 4 bases at V and 13 bases at J; junction bases unmatched: 18. Germline V lookup: CDR1 MNHNS, CDR2 SASEGT. In nucleotides, the CDR3 is TGTGCCAGCAGTGCCCGACTAGCGGGGGCACACACCAAACGGGAGTATTTT. It specifies CASSARLAGAHTKREYF.

This clone has only one observation. The V gene is TRBV11-2, the J gene TRBJ1-6, with no clear D. This CDR3 is 16 amino acids long. V lost 2 bases and J lost 8, with 16 bases in between. CDR1 SGHAT and CDR2 FQNNGV come from the germline V gene. CDR3: CASSLPPRPRDSPLHF. The DNA for the CDR3 is TGTGCCAGCAGCTTACCCCCTCGCCCGAGGGATTCACCCCTCCACTTT.

The chain recombines TRBV30 with TRBJ1-6; D gene ambiguous. Germline V gene lookup returns CDR1 GTSNPN and CDR2 SVGIG (reference sequence). The CDR3 spans 12 residues. Trimming removed 5 bases from V and 9 bases from J, with 11 bases in between. CDR3 nucleotide sequence: TGTGCCTGGGGGCCTCGGGGTTCACCCCTCCACTTT. Its protein product is CAWGPRGSPLHF.

This chain connects TRBV3-1 (or the pseudogene TRBV3-2) to TRBJ2-1, with 12 positions matching TRBD2. CDR1 and CDR2 (germline): LGHDT, YNNKEL (reference sequence). CDR3 length equals 15 residues. With 1 base clipped from V and 12 bases from J, the junction kept 7 bases outside the gene matches. DNA for the CDR3: TGTGCCAGCAGCCAAGGACTAGCGGGGGCTCCGGTGCAGTTCTTC. This encodes CASSQGLAGAPVQFF.

This chain joins TRBV19 and TRBJ2-2; 9 bases map to TRBD1. CDR3 length: 15 amino acids. Losses at the gene ends were 7 bases for V and 3 bases for J; bases not matched to a gene: 6. Germline CDR1 LNHDA, CDR2 SQIVND (reference sequence). This CDR3 reads CASTRDREDTGELFF. The CDR3 nucleotides are TGTGCCAGTACCCGGGACAGGGAAGACACCGGGGAGCTGTTTTTT.

V is TRBV4-3 and J is TRBJ1-2, with 7 bases lining up with TRBD1. The CDR3 covers 16 residues. V dropped 0 bases and J dropped 6; count of bases not matched to a gene: 10. Germline CDR1 is LGHNA and CDR2 is YSLEER. The CDR3 here is CASSQDRLGGSHGYTF. CDR3 sequence (DNA): TGCGCCAGCAGCCAAGACCGGCTAGGGGGCTCTCATGGCTACACCTTC.

This clone was found once. The chain joins TRBV5-1 to TRBJ2-5; 10 bases align to TRBD2. Trimming took 0 bases from V and 2 from J; bases not matched to a gene: 4. This CDR3 comprises 16 residues. Germline CDR1 is SGHRS and CDR2 is YFSETQ. This chain's CDR3 is CASSLVRAGGQETQYF. The CDR3, as DNA: TGCGCCAGCAGCTTGGTTCGAGCGGGGGGGCAAGAGACCCAGTACTTC.

The chain couples TRBV5-1 to TRBJ1-6, with a tentative D call TRBD1 (5 bases). V was shortened by 0 bases and J by 8 bases, with 12 bases between the two germline ends. This CDR3 contains 15 residues. Germline V gene lookup returns CDR1 SGHRS and CDR2 YFSETQ. The CDR3 DNA is TGCGCCAGCAGCTTGGGGGTCAGGGTCGATTCACCCCTCCACTTT. Amino acid sequence: CASSLGVRVDSPLHF.

V is TRBV10-2 and J is TRBJ2-7, with D maybe TRBD2 (5 bases). Germline-derived CDR1 and CDR2 are WSHSY and SAAADI. Trimming removed 8 bases at V and 2 bases at J, with 10 bases between. This CDR3 has 12 residues. The CDR3 DNA is TGCGCCAGCTGCCGGGGAGCCTACGAGCAGTACTTC. Translated: CASCRGAYEQYF.

The genes are TRBV25-1 and TRBJ2-3, with D tentatively TRBD1 (5 bases). The germline CDR1 and CDR2 sequences are MGHDK and SYGVNS. The CDR3 contains 14 residues. Trimming took off 2 bases at V and 1 base at J, with 7 bases between the two ends. The CDR3 loop is CASSERTRTDTQYF. CDR3 coding DNA: TGTGCCAGCAGTGAAAGGACACGCACAGATACGCAGTATTTT.

This chain joins TRBV5-1 and TRBJ1-2; maybe TRBD1 (5 bases). Germline V CDR1 and CDR2: SGHRS, YFSETQ. The CDR3 totals 14 residues. Between the trimmed V and J ends, which lost 4 bases and 5 bases, there was a span of 15 bases. In DNA form, the CDR3 reads TGCGCCAGCAGCATAACGGTCGGGGGGTATGGCTACACCTTC. This gives the protein CASSITVGGYGYTF.

This sequence joins TRBV9 and TRBJ1-2, with D maybe TRBD1 (6 bases). The V and J ends lost 4 bases and 5 bases respectively, with 9 bases between them. Germline CDR1 is SGDLS and CDR2 is YYNGEE. The CDR3 is made up of 12 amino acids. The CDR3: CASSRTGYGYTF. The CDR3, as DNA: TGTGCCAGCAGCCGTACAGGGTATGGCTACACCTTC.

The chain carries TRBV19 and TRBJ1-4; 7 bases are shared with TRBD1. Germline V gives CDR1 LNHDA, CDR2 SQIVND (reference sequence). The CDR3 covers 12 residues. The trim removed 4 bases at V and 16 bases at J, leaving 9 bases unmatched. CDR3 in DNA: TGTGCCAGTAGTACTCTAACAGGGGTAGCGTTTTTT. Its translation: CASSTLTGVAFF.

The J gene is TRBJ1-1, the V gene TRBV7-9, with D unclear. V was trimmed by 3 bases and J by 3 bases, leaving 5 bases between them. Germline CDR1 is SEHNR and CDR2 is FQNEAQ (reference sequence). The CDR3 spans 12 residues. The DNA of the CDR3 is TGTGCCAGCAGCTTCCTCGACACTGAAGCTTTCTTT. This encodes CASSFLDTEAFF.

This clone was detected only once. The chain uses TRBV6-1 and TRBJ2-3; 10 nucleotides align to TRBD2. V gave up 4 bases and J gave up 0 bases; unmatched junction bases: 10. Per germline, CDR1 MNHNS and CDR2 SASEGT. The CDR3 loop spans 18 amino acids. The CDR3 loop reads CASSGGRTSGSSTDTQYF. CDR3 coding DNA: TGTGCCAGCAGTGGAGGGAGGACTAGCGGATCTAGCACAGATACGCAGTATTTT.

The V call is TRBV7-3, the J call TRBJ2-7; 12 bases agree with TRBD2. The length of the CDR3 is 16 residues. Germline V gene lookup returns CDR1 SGHTA and CDR2 FQGTGA. V gave up 5 bases and J gave up 2 bases; unmatched junction bases: 7. The CDR3 reads CASSLRPSGGAYEQYF. The CDR3 coding sequence is TGTGCCAGCAGCCTAAGACCTAGCGGGGGGGCCTACGAGCAGTACTTC.

The chain is built from TRBV29-1 and TRBJ2-1; 8 bases agree with TRBD1. The germline V gene encodes CDR1 SQVTM and CDR2 ANQGSEA. With V trimmed by 5 bases and J by 8 bases, 11 bases remained unmatched. The CDR3 sequence is 14 residues long. The CDR3 DNA reads TGCAGCGTTTCGGACAGGGACCGCCTCTATGAGCAGTTCTTC. This encodes CSVSDRDRLYEQFF.

The chain uses TRBV6-5 and TRBJ2-2; 9 bases line up with TRBD1. The J segment lost 6 bases and the V segment lost 6 bases, leaving 5 bases of the junction unmatched. Germline CDR1 and CDR2: MNHEY and SVGAGI. The CDR3 consists of 14 residues. CDR3 amino acids: CASRGTGTSGELFF. Written as DNA, the CDR3 is TGTGCCAGCAGAGGGACAGGGACATCCGGGGAGCTGTTTTTT.

The genes are TRBV5-1 and TRBJ1-5, with 9 bases that match TRBD1. This CDR3 has 19 residues. With 5 bases clipped from V and 3 bases from J, the junction kept 18 bases outside the gene matches. Germline V gene lookup returns CDR1 SGHRS and CDR2 YFSETQ. CDR3 sequence: CASSSSSRDRVIHNQPQHF. The CDR3, as DNA: TGCGCCAGCAGTTCATCCTCCCGGGACAGGGTGATCCACAATCAGCCCCAGCATTTT. The full variable domain, with the rest looked up from reference TRBV5-1 and TRBJ1-5, is KAGVTQTPRYLIKTRGQQVTLSCSPISGHRSVSWYQQTPGQGLQFLFEYFSETQRNKGNFPGRFSGRQFSNSRSEMNVSTLELGDSALYLCASSSSSRDRVIHNQPQHFGDGTRLSIL.

This clone was observed a handful of times. The J gene is TRBJ1-5, the V gene TRBV19; D perhaps matches TRBD1 (6 bases). The CDR3 totals 16 residues. Per germline, CDR1 LNHDA and CDR2 SQIVND (reference sequence). Trimming removed 2 bases at V and 0 bases at J, with 11 bases between. CDR3 region: CASSIWGRYSNQPQHF. In DNA, the CDR3 is TGTGCCAGTAGTATATGGGGGCGGTATAGCAATCAGCCCCAGCATTTT.